This T cell receptor beta chain stems from a study of Graves' ophthalmopathy and Graves' hyperthyroidism. The TCR beta CDR3 regions underwent amplification from RNA transcripts. Amplification began with first-round RT-PCR using HTBI primers, then second-round multiplex PCR was performed. TCRdb itself ran the multiplex PCR reads through MiXCR, one entry per CDR3 protein. This table holds around 1.1 million distinct CDR3 sequences, about two fifths found once. Recruitment covered hyperthyroidism patients aged 18 to 65 whose new diagnosis was of under 2 months' duration. V trimming: 2 bases; J trimming: 3 bases; junction bases outside the gene matches: 9. CDR1 is SEHNR and CDR2 is FQNEAQ in the germline V gene (reference sequence). This CDR3 region has 16 residues.

This sequence originates from an adult man with Graves' hyperthyroidism. The rearrangement links TRBV7-9 to TRBJ1-2; 7 bases match TRBD1. Sequenced input: peripheral blood or thyroid tissue (not recorded which). The CDR3 here is CASSLSDRELYYGYTF. In DNA form, the CDR3 reads TGTGCCAGCAGCTTATCAGACAGGGAACTATACTATGGCTACACCTTC.